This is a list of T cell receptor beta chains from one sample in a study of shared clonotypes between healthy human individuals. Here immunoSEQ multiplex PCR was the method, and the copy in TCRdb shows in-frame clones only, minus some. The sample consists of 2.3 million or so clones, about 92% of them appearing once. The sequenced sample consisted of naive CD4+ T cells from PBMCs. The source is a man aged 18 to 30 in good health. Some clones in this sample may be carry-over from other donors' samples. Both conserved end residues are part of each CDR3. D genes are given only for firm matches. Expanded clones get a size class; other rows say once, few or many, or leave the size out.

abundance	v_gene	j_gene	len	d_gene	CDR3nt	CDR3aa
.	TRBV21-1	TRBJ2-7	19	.	TGTGCCAGCAGCAAAGAATTCGGGCTAGCGGGAGGTTTTGGCTACGAGCAGTACTTC	CASSKEFGLAGGFGYEQYF
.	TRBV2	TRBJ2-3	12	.	TGTGCCAGAGGGTCTAGCACAGATACGCAGTATTTT	CARGSSTDTQYF
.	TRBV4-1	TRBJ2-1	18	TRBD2	TGCGCCAGCAGCCAAGATCGTCCGGGGAGCGGGAGAAACAATGAGCAGTTCTTC	CASSQDRPGSGRNNEQFF
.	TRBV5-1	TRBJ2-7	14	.	TGCGCCAGCAGCTTGCGGACAGGCGGGGACGAGCAGTACTTC	CASSLRTGGDEQYF
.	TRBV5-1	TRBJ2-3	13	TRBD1	TGCGCCAGCAGGGGGACAGTCACAGATACGCAGTATTTT	CASRGTVTDTQYF
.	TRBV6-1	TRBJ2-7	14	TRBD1	TGTGCCAGCAGTGAACTGGGACAGGGCTACGAGCAGTACTTC	CASSELGQGYEQYF
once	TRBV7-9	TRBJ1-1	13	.	TGTGCCAGCAGCTTAATGGGGGCACTCGAAGCTTTCTTT	CASSLMGALEAFF
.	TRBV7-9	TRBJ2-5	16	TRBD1	TGTGCCAGCAGCTCCGACGCGGGCAGGGGGAAAGAGACCCAGTACTTC	CASSSDAGRGKETQYF
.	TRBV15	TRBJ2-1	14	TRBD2	TGTGCCACCAGCAGAGAGCCCCTAGCGGGAGTTTCATTCTTC	CATSREPLAGVSFF
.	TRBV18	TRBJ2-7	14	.	TGTGCCAGCTCACCAGCCTCAGGGTCCTACGAGCAGTACTTC	CASSPASGSYEQYF
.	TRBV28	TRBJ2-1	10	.	TGTGCCAGCAGTTCGCAGTCGCAGTTCTTC	CASSSQSQFF
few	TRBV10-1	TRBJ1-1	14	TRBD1	TGCGCCAGCAGTGAGGCACAGGGGCGGGATGAAGCTTTCTTT	CASSEAQGRDEAFF
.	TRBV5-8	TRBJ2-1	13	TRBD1	TGTGCCAGCAGCCAGGACAGGGTTAATGAGCAGTTCTTC	CASSQDRVNEQFF
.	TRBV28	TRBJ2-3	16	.	TGTGCCAGCAGTTTTTGGTCGGGTGGGAGCACAGATACGCAGTATTTT	CASSFWSGGSTDTQYF
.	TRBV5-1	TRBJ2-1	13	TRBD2	TGCGCCAGCAGCTTGCAGGGAGGGAGTGAGCAGTTCTTC	CASSLQGGSEQFF
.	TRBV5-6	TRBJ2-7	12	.	TGTGCCAGCAGCTCCCCCGGGGGCCCCAGGTACTTC	CASSSPGGPRYF
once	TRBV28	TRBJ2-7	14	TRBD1	TGTGCCAGCAGTCCTCGGACAGGGATTGACGAGCAGTACTTC	CASSPRTGIDEQYF
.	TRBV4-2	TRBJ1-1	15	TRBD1	TGTGCCAGCAGCCAAGGAGAGAAGGGGGCCACTGAAGCTTTCTTT	CASSQGEKGATEAFF
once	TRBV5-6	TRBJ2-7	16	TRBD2	TGTGCCAGCAGCCGTGGACTAGCGGGAGCTTGGGGGGAGCAGTACTTC	CASSRGLAGAWGEQYF
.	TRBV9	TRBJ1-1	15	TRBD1	TGTGCCAGCTCCAGGGACCTGGACAGGGAAGCTGAAGCTTTCTTT	CASSRDLDREAEAFF
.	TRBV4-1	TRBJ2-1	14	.	TGCGCCAGCAGCCTTGGTCCGGGACCCAATGAGCAGTTCTTC	CASSLGPGPNEQFF
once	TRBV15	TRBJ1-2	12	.	TGTGCCACCAGCAGAGATTGGGATGGCTACACCTTC	CATSRDWDGYTF
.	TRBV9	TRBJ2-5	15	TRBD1	TGTGCCAGCAGCCTAAGACAGGGGATGTACGAGACCCAGTACTTC	CASSLRQGMYETQYF
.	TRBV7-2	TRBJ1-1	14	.	TGTGCCAGCAGCCAGTACAGGGTCTGGACTGAAGCTTTCTTT	CASSQYRVWTEAFF
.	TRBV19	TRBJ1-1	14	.	TGTGCCAGTAGCCCAGGGACCTTGTGGACTGAAGCTTTCTTT	CASSPGTLWTEAFF
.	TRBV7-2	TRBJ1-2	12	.	TGTGCCAGCGGCGACTTGACCAATGGCTACACCTTC	CASGDLTNGYTF
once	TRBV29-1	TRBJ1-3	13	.	TGCAGCGTTGACCAGGCCCCGGGAAACACCATATATTTT	CSVDQAPGNTIYF
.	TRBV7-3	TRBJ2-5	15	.	TGTGCCAGCAGCTTATGGGGGCGAGAGGGAGAGACCCAGTACTTC	CASSLWGREGETQYF
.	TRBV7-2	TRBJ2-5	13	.	TGTGCCACCAAGGGCCGAGTGCAAGAGACCCAGTACTTC	CATKGRVQETQYF
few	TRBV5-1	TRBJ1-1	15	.	TGCGCCAGCGCAACGCGAGATAAGGGGAGCACTGAAGCTTTCTTT	CASATRDKGSTEAFF
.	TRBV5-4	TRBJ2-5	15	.	TGTGCCAGCAGCTTGTCGGGAGCTAGGAAAGAGACCCAGTACTTC	CASSLSGARKETQYF
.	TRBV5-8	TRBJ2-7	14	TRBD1	TGTGCCAGCAGCTCGACAGGGGGGGTGGACGAGCAGTACTTC	CASSSTGGVDEQYF
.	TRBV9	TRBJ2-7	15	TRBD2	TGTGCCAGCAGCGGGACTAGCGGGTCTGTGGGCGAGCAGTACTTC	CASSGTSGSVGEQYF
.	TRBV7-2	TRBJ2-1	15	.	TGTGCCAGCAGCTCCGGCACCTTTACCTACAATGAGCAGTTCTTC	CASSSGTFTYNEQFF
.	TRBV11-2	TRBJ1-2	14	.	TGTGCCAGCAGCCCCCCAGGGTGGGTGTATGGCTACACCTTC	CASSPPGWVYGYTF
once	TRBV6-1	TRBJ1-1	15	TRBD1	TGTGCCAGCAGTGATCGCCCGGGACAGGGGGCAGGAGCTTTCTTT	CASSDRPGQGAGAFF
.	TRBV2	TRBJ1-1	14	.	TGTGCCAGCAGTGCACGGCAGGGCGGCACTGAAGCTTTCTTT	CASSARQGGTEAFF
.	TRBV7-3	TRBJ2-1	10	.	TGTGCCAGCAGCTCCCCCGATGAGTTCTTC	CASSSPDEFF
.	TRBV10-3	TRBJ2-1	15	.	TGTGCCATCAGTGATTCAGGCGGCTCCTACAATGAGCAGTTCTTC	CAISDSGGSYNEQFF
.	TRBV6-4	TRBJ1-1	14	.	TGTGCCAGTGCAAAAAACGGAGGGAACACTGAAGCTTTCTTT	CASAKNGGNTEAFF
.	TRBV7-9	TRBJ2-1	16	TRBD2	TGTGCCAGCAGCTCATTAAGAGCGGGAGGGCCCGGTGAGCAGTTCTTC	CASSSLRAGGPGEQFF
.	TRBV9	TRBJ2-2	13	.	TGTGCCAGCAGCGCATACGACACCGGGGAGCTGTTTTTT	CASSAYDTGELFF
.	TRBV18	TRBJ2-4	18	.	TGTGCCAGCTCACCCCTTCCGACGGAGACTTTAGCCAAAAACATTCAGTACTTC	CASSPLPTETLAKNIQYF
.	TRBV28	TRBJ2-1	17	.	TGTGCCAGCAGCCTTCCCGCAGGGGGGAACCGATACAATGAGCAGTTCTTC	CASSLPAGGNRYNEQFF
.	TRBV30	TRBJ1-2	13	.	TGTGCCTGGACCCCCCAGGGCATCTATGGCTACACCTTC	CAWTPQGIYGYTF
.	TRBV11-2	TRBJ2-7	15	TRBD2	TGTGCCAGCAGCTCTTCTAGCGGGAGTTCCTACGAGCAGTACTTC	CASSSSSGSSYEQYF
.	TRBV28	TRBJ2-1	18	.	TGTGCCAGCAGTAGTTACATCACTCAGGGGCGGGATAACAATGAGCAGTTCTTC	CASSSYITQGRDNNEQFF
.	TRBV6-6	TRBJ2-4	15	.	TGTGCCAGCAGTTCCAAGTTTCAAGCCAAAAACATTCAGTACTTC	CASSSKFQAKNIQYF
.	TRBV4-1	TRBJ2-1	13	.	TGCGCCAGCAGCCAAGACAGTTACAATGAGCAGTTCTTC	CASSQDSYNEQFF
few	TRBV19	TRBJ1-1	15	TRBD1	TGTGCCAGTAGTCAAAGTCGGACAGGGAACACTGAAGCTTTCTTT	CASSQSRTGNTEAFF
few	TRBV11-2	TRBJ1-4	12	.	TGTGCCAGCAGCTTATTGGTGGGAGAGCTGTTTTTT	CASSLLVGELFF
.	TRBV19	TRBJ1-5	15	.	TGTGCCACCCGGGCCGGCCCTTATAGCAATCAGCCCCAGCATTTT	CATRAGPYSNQPQHF
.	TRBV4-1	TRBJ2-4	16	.	TGCGCCAGCAGCCAGGACTTCAGAGGAGCCAAAAACATTCAGTACTTC	CASSQDFRGAKNIQYF
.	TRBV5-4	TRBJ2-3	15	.	TGTGCCAGCAGCCCGACTAACCTCGGCACAGATACGCAGTATTTT	CASSPTNLGTDTQYF
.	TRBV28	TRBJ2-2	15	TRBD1	TGTGCCAGCAGTTGGGACAGGGTGAACACCGGGGAGCTGTTTTTT	CASSWDRVNTGELFF
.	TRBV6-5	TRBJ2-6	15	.	TGTGCCAGCAGTTACTCGGTCTCTGGGGCCAACGTCCTGACTTTC	CASSYSVSGANVLTF
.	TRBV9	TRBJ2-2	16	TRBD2	TGTGCCAGCAGCGCCGGACTAGCGGGAGGAACCGGGGAGCTGTTTTTT	CASSAGLAGGTGELFF